This entry is about one T cell receptor (beta chain). These data originate in a study of blood T cell repertoires in COVID-19. Study summary: Sites across the United States, Italy and Spain contributed samples from acute and convalescent COVID-19. In each case, the material was cDNA or gDNA derived from T cells, B-cell-depleted T cells, or PBMCs.

Original analysis: Reference gene primer amplification yielded estimated nucleated cell counts. The table came from immunoSEQ multiplex PCR; TCRdb's copy has only in-frame clones and leaves some out. V, J and clone size are taken as reported in that table, and D and trimming were inferred from the DNA itself. Among about 240,000 clones listed, roughly 87% were seen once. Germline values: CDR1 SGDLS, CDR2 YYNGEE. The CDR3 length is 16 residues. V shed 1 base, J shed 4 bases, and the junction held 7 bases outside the gene matches. The TCR originated in a man between 60 and 70 years old who had recovered from COVID-19. The J gene is TRBJ2-2, the V gene TRBV9; 7 bases line up with TRBD1. Sequenced input: peripheral blood. In DNA, the CDR3 is TGTGCCAGCAGCGTAATTTACAGGGGTAGCACCGGGGAGCTGTTTTTT. It encodes CASSVIYRGSTGELFF.